The rows below give T cell receptor beta chains drawn from one sample of a study of spatial heterogeneity in lung cancer. Each CDR3 protein gets one entry after TCRdb re-called the 5' RACE reads with MiXCR. The sample has roughly 99,000 distinct CDR3 sequences, 15% to 20% seen once. The specimen was PBMCs, collected at follow-up. The receptors originated from a male donor with early-stage non-small cell lung cancer. CDR3s include the opening cysteine and the closing phenylalanine or tryptophan. D genes are given only for firm matches. Where a row states a size, it is once, few, many or the class of an expanded clone; other rows omit it.

>TRBV6-5|15|TRBJ2-7|-|-
TGTGCCAGCAGTTCCCCAGGGATAAGCTCCTACGAGCAGTACTTC
CASSSPGISSYEQYF
>TRBV6-1|16|TRBJ1-6|TRBD1|-
TGTGCCAGCAGTCCACAGGGGGCTGGCAATAATTCACCCCTCCACTTT
CASSPQGAGNNSPLHF
>TRBV5-6|14|TRBJ1-1|-|-
TGTGCCAGCAGCTTTGGGGGTCTGGTCACTGAAGCTTTCTTT
CASSFGGLVTEAFF
>TRBV7-9|14|TRBJ1-1|-|-
TGTGCCAGCAGCTCGAGCAGGCCCAACACTGAAGCTTTCTTT
CASSSSRPNTEAFF
>TRBV6-6|14|TRBJ1-4|-|few
TGTGCCAGCAGTTACAGGGGGGGCAATGAAAAACTGTTTTTT
CASSYRGGNEKLFF
>TRBV20-1|17|TRBJ2-5|TRBD2|few
TGCAGTGCTGGGGGGGCGAACAGCGGGAGGGCCCAAGAGACCCAGTACTTC
CSAGGANSGRAQETQYF
>TRBV20-1|14|TRBJ2-4|-|few
TGCAGTGCTGAGGGCTTTGGTGCCAAAAACATTCAGTACTTC
CSAEGFGAKNIQYF
>TRBV12-5|14|TRBJ2-1|TRBD2|-
TGTGCTAGTGGTTCTGGCGGGAGGTTCAATGAGCAGTTCTTC
CASGSGGRFNEQFF
>TRBV24-1|16|TRBJ2-3|TRBD1|-
TGTGCCACCAGTGATGCCGGGACAGGGGGCTCAGATACGCAGTATTTT
CATSDAGTGGSDTQYF
>TRBV29-1|12|TRBJ2-7|-|-
TGCAGCGTGCTGACAAACTCCTACGAGCAGTACTTC
CSVLTNSYEQYF
>TRBV4-1|18|TRBJ2-4|-|few
TGCGCCAGCAGCGCCCACACGGTTCGGGGTCTAGCCAAAAACATTCAGTACTTC
CASSAHTVRGLAKNIQYF
>TRBV9|15|TRBJ2-4|-|-
TGTGCCAGCAGCGGTGAGGGACGAGCCAAAAACATTCAGTACTTC
CASSGEGRAKNIQYF
>TRBV20-1|16|TRBJ2-3|TRBD2|few
TGCAGTGCTAGTCAAGCGGGAGGCGTTGGAACAGATACGCAGTATTTT
CSASQAGGVGTDTQYF
>TRBV9|15|TRBJ1-1|-|few
TGTGCCAGCAGCGATGGGCGGACTGCCGCCACTGAAGCTTTCTTT
CASSDGRTAATEAFF
>TRBV7-8|11|TRBJ2-7|-|-
TGTGCCAGCGCTATCTCGAACGAGCAGTACTTC
CASAISNEQYF
>TRBV7-3|14|TRBJ2-2|-|many
TGTGCCTGCGCAGCCCAGACTAGCACCGGGGAGCTGTTTTTT
CACAAQTSTGELFF
>TRBV7-2|15|TRBJ2-7|-|many
TGTGCCAGCAGCTTAGGAGGAGCGGAGCCCTACGAGCAGTACTTC
CASSLGGAEPYEQYF